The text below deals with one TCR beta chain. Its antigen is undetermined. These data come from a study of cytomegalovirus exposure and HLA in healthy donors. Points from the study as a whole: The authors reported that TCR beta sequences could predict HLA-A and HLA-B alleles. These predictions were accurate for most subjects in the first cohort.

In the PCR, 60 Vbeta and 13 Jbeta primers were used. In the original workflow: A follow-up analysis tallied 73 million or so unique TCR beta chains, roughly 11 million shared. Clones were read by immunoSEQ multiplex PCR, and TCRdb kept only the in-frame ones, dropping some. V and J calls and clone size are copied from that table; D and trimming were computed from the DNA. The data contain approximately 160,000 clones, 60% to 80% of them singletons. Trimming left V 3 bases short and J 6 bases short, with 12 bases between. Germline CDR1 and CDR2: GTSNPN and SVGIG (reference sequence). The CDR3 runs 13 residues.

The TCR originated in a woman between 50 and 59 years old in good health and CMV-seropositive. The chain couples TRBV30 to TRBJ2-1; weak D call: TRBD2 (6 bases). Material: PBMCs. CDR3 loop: CAWSGGMGNEQFF. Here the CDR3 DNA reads TGTGCCTGGAGCGGCGGGATGGGCAATGAGCAGTTCTTC.